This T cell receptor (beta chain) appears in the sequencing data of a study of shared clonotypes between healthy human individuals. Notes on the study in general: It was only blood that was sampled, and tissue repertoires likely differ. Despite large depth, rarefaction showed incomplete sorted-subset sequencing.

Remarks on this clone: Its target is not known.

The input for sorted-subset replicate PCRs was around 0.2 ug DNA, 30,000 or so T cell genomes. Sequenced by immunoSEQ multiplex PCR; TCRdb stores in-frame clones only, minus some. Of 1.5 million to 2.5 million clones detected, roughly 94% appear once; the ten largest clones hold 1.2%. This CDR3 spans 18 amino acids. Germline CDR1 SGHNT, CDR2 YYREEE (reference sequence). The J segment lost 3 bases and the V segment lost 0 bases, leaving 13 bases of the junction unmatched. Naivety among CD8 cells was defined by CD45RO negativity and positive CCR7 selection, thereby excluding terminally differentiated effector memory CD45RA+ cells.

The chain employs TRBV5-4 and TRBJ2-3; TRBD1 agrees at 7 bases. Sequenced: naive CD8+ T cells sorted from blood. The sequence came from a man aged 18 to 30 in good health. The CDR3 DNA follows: TGTGCCAGCAGCTTGGAAGGGGGCAGGGAAAGTTGGACAGATACGCAGTATTTT. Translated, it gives CASSLEGGRESWTDTQYF.